The sequence of this T cell receptor (beta chain) was determined in a study of CD8 T cells in Susac syndrome. Study-level points and caveats: It was acknowledged by the study that relatively few individuals were included in its TCR sequencing and HLA analysis.

Trimming took off 7 bases at V and 2 bases at J, with 11 bases between the two ends. CDR1 and CDR2 from the germline V gene are MNHEY and SVGAGI. This CDR3 is 13 amino acids long. Concerning this clonotype: Its antigen is undetermined.

Sequencing of TCR beta drew on CD8+ and CD4+ T cells from blood. TEMRA cells were FACS-enriched and CD8+ and CD4+ T cells negatively isolated. An input of about 0.45 to 1 ug of RNA was subjected to reverse transcription using random hexamers. The CDR3 of TCR beta was amplified by immunoSEQ multiplex PCR across 54 Vbeta and 13 Jbeta. TCRdb used MiXCR to reprocess the immunoSEQ multiplex PCR reads, holding one entry per CDR3 protein. The table records over 130,000 distinct CDR3 sequences, roughly 96% of them present only once. The gene calls are TRBV6-5 and TRBJ2-5; weak D call: TRBD2 (5 bases). The receptor's source is a human donor with multiple sclerosis. The sequenced sample was CD4+ T cells from PBMCs. The CDR3 loop is CASNLQRQETQYF. The CDR3 DNA follows: TGTGCCAGCAACCTTCAGCGGCAAGAGACCCAGTACTTC.